The TCR beta chain under discussion was sequenced for a study of post-analysis software for immune sequencing data. Study-level background: Relapsing-remitting, secondary progressive and progressive-relapsing forms of multiple sclerosis all featured among disease courses.

The TCR beta cDNA libraries carried unique molecular identifiers. From the PCR reads, TCRdb called clonotypes with MiXCR, one entry per CDR3 protein. The sample holds about 820,000 distinct CDR3 sequences, about 50% seen once. Unmatched junction bases numbered 11, after V lost 2 bases and J lost 10 bases. The CDR3 consists of 17 residues. Germline V CDR1 and CDR2: LGHDT, YNNKEL (reference sequence). Regarding the study as a whole: Controls showed significantly higher normalized Chao1 diversity than did multiple sclerosis patients. Controls had lower frequencies than patients of 4 or 5 TRBV segments, which included TRBV5-6, TRBV5-1 and TRBV20-1.

As for this clonotype: What it recognizes is unknown.

The sequencing sample was made of blood. V gene TRBV3-1 combines with J gene TRBJ2-1; 13 nucleotides line up with TRBD2. The source of this sequence is a girl under 18 with multiple sclerosis. In DNA, the CDR3 is TGTGCCAGCAGCCAACCGAAGACTAGCGGGGGGCTGTACGAGCAGTTCTTC. It is translated as CASSQPKTSGGLYEQFF.